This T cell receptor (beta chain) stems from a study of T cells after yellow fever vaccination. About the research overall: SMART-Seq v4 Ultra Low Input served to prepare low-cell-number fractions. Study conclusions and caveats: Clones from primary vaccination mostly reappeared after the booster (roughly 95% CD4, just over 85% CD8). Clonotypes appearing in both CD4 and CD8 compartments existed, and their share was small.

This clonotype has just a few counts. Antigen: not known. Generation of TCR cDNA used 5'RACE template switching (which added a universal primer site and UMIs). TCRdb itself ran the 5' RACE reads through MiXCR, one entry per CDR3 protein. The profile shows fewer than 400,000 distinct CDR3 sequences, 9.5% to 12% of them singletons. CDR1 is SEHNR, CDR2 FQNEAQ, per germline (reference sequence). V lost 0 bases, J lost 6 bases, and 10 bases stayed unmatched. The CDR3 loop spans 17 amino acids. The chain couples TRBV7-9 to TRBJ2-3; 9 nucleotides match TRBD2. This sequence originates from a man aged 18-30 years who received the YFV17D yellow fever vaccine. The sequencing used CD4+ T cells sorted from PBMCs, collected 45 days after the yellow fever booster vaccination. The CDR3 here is CASSLAPGRGGQDTQYF. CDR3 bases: TGTGCCAGCAGCTTAGCGCCTGGGCGGGGGGGCCAGGATACGCAGTATTTT.